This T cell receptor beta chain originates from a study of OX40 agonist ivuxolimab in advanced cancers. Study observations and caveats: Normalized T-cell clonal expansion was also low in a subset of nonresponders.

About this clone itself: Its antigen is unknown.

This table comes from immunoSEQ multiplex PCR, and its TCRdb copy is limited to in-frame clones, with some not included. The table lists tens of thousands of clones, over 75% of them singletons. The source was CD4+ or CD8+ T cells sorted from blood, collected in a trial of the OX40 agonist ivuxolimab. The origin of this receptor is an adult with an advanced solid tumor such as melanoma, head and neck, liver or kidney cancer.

The CDR3 region is CATSIDINQPQHF. CDR3 nucleotides: TGTGCCACCAGCATTGACATCAATCAGCCCCAGCATTTT. The V call is TRBV15, the J call TRBJ1-5; D gene uncertain. The CDR3 is 13 residues long. Looked up from germline, CDR1 is LNHNV and CDR2 is YYDKDF (reference sequence). Trimming pared 4 bases from V and 3 bases from J, leaving 7 bases between.